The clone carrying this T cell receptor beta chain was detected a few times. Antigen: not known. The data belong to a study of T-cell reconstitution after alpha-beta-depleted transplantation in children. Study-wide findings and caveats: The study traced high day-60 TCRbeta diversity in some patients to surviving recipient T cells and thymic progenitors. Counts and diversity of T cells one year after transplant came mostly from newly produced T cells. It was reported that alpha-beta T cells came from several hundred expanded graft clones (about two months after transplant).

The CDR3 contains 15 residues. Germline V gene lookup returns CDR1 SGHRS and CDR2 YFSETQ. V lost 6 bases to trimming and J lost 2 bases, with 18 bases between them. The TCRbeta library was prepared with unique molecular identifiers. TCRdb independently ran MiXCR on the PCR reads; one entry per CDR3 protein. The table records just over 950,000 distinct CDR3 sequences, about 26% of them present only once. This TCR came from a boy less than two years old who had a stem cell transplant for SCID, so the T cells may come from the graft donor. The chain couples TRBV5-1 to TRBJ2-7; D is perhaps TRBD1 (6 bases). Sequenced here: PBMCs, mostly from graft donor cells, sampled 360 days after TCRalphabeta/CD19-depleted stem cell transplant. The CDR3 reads CASTHRFRDTYEQYF. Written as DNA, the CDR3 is TGCGCCAGCACCCACCGTTTCCGGGACACCTACGAGCAGTACTTC.